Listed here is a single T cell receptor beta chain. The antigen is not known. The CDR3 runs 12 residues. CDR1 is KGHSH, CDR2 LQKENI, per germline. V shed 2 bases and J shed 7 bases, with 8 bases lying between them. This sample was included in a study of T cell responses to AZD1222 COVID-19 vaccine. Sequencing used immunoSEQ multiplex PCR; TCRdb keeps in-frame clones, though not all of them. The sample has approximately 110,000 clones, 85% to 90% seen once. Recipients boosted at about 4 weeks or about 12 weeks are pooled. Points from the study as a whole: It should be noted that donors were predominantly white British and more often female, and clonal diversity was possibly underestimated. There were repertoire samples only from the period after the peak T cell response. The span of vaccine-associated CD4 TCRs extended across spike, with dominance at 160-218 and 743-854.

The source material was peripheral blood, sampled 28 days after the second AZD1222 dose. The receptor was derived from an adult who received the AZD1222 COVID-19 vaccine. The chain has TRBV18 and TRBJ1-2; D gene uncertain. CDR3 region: CASSPSEGGYTF. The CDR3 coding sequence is TGTGCCAGCTCACCATCGGAGGGTGGCTACACCTTC.